These T cell receptor beta chains were read from a single sample in a study of beta chain features in type 1 diabetes. The protocol was immunoSEQ multiplex PCR, while the TCRdb copy is restricted to in-frame clones and leaves out a portion. The sample records around 310,000 clones, around 10% being singletons. The material sequenced was naive CD4+ T cells from blood. Every receptor here comes from a woman in her 30s in good health. The CDR3 runs from the conserved cysteine through the conserved F or W. D genes are given only for firm matches. Expanded clones get a size class; other rows say once, few or many, or leave the size out.

V	D	J	size	DNA	CDR3
TRBV5-1	-	TRBJ2-2	few	TGCGCCAGCAGTCCGAAGCCGCCAGCAGGTACCGGGGAGCTGTTTTTT	CASSPKPPAGTGELFF
TRBV7-3	-	TRBJ2-7	-	TGTGCCAGCAGCTCCCTTTATGGTCTGAGGCAGTACTTC	CASSSLYGLRQYF
TRBV7-2	-	TRBJ2-5	-	TGTGCCAGCAGCTCCGCCACTCTACCGTACTTC	CASSSATLPYF
TRBV7-2	-	TRBJ2-2	-	TGTGCCAGCAGCTTAGGGGTTGGAGGGACCGGGGAGCTGTTTTTT	CASSLGVGGTGELFF
TRBV19	TRBD2	TRBJ2-5	-	TGTGCCAGTAGCCTAGCGGGAGTTGGAGAGACCCAGTACTTC	CASSLAGVGETQYF
TRBV29-1	TRBD1	TRBJ1-1	few	TGCAGCGTCGACAGGGGACGGGCTTTCTTT	CSVDRGRAFF
TRBV28	TRBD2	TRBJ2-5	few	TGTGCCAGCAGTCCCTCCGGGGGGGGTCGAAGAGAGACCCAGTACTTC	CASSPSGGGRRETQYF
TRBV28	-	TRBJ1-4	few	TGTGCCAGCAGTTTTTCCCGACCGAACTCAGGTGAAAAACTGTTTTTT	CASSFSRPNSGEKLFF
TRBV4-3	-	TRBJ1-2	few	TGCGCCAGCAGCCAAGATCCCGCAGTTGGCTATGGCTACACCTTC	CASSQDPAVGYGYTF
TRBV30	TRBD2	TRBJ2-5	-	TGTGCCTGGACTAGCGGGAGTAGAGAGACCCAGTACTTC	CAWTSGSRETQYF
TRBV7-2	-	TRBJ2-1	-	TGTGCCAGCAGCCAAGACAATGGGTACGAGCAGTTCTTC	CASSQDNGYEQFF
TRBV7-6	-	TRBJ2-5	few	TGTGCCAGCAGCCCTAACCTTGTAGAGACCCAGTACTTC	CASSPNLVETQYF
TRBV6-5	TRBD2	TRBJ2-7	few	TGTGCCAGCTCTAGCGGTCCCTACGAGCAGTACTTC	CASSSGPYEQYF
TRBV6-6	-	TRBJ2-7	-	TGTGCCAGCAGTTACTCCGACAGTCCGGACGAGCAGTACTTC	CASSYSDSPDEQYF
TRBV9	TRBD2	TRBJ2-3	-	TGTGCCAGCAGCGTAGGCCGGACTAGTCCAAGCACAGATACGCAGTATTTT	CASSVGRTSPSTDTQYF
TRBV9	-	TRBJ2-2	-	TGTGCCAGCAGCGTAAGGAGAGTCACCGGGGAGCTGTTTTTT	CASSVRRVTGELFF
TRBV18	-	TRBJ2-3	few	TGTGCCAGCTCACCCCCGGAGGATACGCAGTATTTT	CASSPPEDTQYF
TRBV29-1	TRBD1	TRBJ2-7	-	TGCAGCGTTGGGACAGGGGTCGAGCAGTACTTC	CSVGTGVEQYF
TRBV5-4	TRBD2	TRBJ2-2	few	TGTGCCAGCAGCTTGTTTTTACTAGCGGGAGATATCACCGGGGAGCTGTTTTTT	CASSLFLLAGDITGELFF
TRBV4-3	-	TRBJ1-5	few	TGCGCCAGCAGCCAGGAGGTGGCAGGCAATCAGCCCCAGCATTTT	CASSQEVAGNQPQHF
TRBV9	TRBD1	TRBJ1-2	few	TGTGCCAGCAGTCGTACTACAGGGGAGGGCTACACCTTC	CASSRTTGEGYTF
TRBV28	-	TRBJ1-4	few	TGTGCCAGCAGCGGAGCCGTGGTGACTAATGAAAAACTGTTTTTT	CASSGAVVTNEKLFF
TRBV28	TRBD1	TRBJ2-7	-	TGTGCCAGCAGTTTAGCGGCAGGGGGCCCCTACGAGCAGTACTTC	CASSLAAGGPYEQYF
TRBV27	-	TRBJ2-2	-	TGTGCCAGCAGTCCCCGCGGGGCCCTCACCGGGGAGCTGTTTTTT	CASSPRGALTGELFF
TRBV4-2	TRBD2	TRBJ2-1	-	TGTGCCAGCAGCCAGTTGCGGGGGACTAGCGGTTCCTACAATGAGCAGTTCTTC	CASSQLRGTSGSYNEQFF
TRBV27	-	TRBJ2-1	-	TGTGCCAGCAGCCGGGGACTGGACAATGAGCAGTTCTTC	CASSRGLDNEQFF
TRBV4-2	TRBD1	TRBJ1-5	few	TGTGCCAGCAGCCACCAGGGGGCGGAGCCCCAGCATTTT	CASSHQGAEPQHF
TRBV5-6	TRBD1	TRBJ2-5	few	TGTGCCAGCAGCTTGGCCGAGGGACAGGGGATCGAGACCCAGTACTTC	CASSLAEGQGIETQYF
TRBV5-1	TRBD2	TRBJ2-7	-	TGCGCCAGCAGCTTGGGGACTAGCAGCTACGAGCAGTACTTC	CASSLGTSSYEQYF
TRBV29-1	TRBD1	TRBJ2-7	-	TGCAGCGTGGTGGGACAGCTGAGCTCCTACGAGCAGTACTTC	CSVVGQLSSYEQYF
TRBV5-6	TRBD1	TRBJ1-1	-	TGTGCCAGCAGCACGGGGACAGAATCGAACACTGAAGCTTTCTTT	CASSTGTESNTEAFF
TRBV28	-	TRBJ1-5	few	TGTGCCAGCAGTGTACGGGGAAGCAATCAGCCCCAGCATTTT	CASSVRGSNQPQHF
TRBV4-3	TRBD1	TRBJ2-7	-	TGCGCCAGCAGCCGGACCGGGACAGGGTCATACTACGAGCAGTACTTC	CASSRTGTGSYYEQYF
TRBV9	TRBD1	TRBJ2-3	few	TGTGCCAGCAGCGGACAGGGGGCCATTGTAGATACGCAGTATTTT	CASSGQGAIVDTQYF
TRBV6-1	TRBD1	TRBJ1-2	-	TGTGCCAGCAGAACAGGGGGCCGTGGCTACACCTTC	CASRTGGRGYTF
TRBV10-3	-	TRBJ2-1	-	TGTGCCATCAGTGAGTCGAACCCGACAGTCAATGAGCAGTTCTTC	CAISESNPTVNEQFF
TRBV19	TRBD1	TRBJ1-1	few	TGTGCCAGTCTCCAGAGGGGACAGATGAACACTGAAGCTTTCTTT	CASLQRGQMNTEAFF
TRBV7-3	TRBD1	TRBJ2-5	-	TGTGCCAGCAGTACAGGGGTCCAAGAGACCCAGTACTTC	CASSTGVQETQYF
TRBV10-3	-	TRBJ2-5	-	TGTGCCATCAGTGAGTCGAGTACCTCGATGGAGACCCAGTACTTC	CAISESSTSMETQYF
TRBV29-1	TRBD1	TRBJ1-3	-	TGCAGCGTGAAGGACAGGGCCTCTGGAAACACCATATATTTT	CSVKDRASGNTIYF
TRBV28	-	TRBJ2-3	few	TGTGCCAGCAGTTTCTCGGATACGCAGTATTTT	CASSFSDTQYF
TRBV4-3	-	TRBJ2-3	few	TGCGCCAGCAGCCAAGATCGGGGGATGGGCACAGATACGCAGTATTTT	CASSQDRGMGTDTQYF
TRBV6-1	-	TRBJ2-3	-	TGTGCCAGCAGTGACCCGCGGGACTTTAGCACAGATACGCAGTATTTT	CASSDPRDFSTDTQYF
TRBV7-3	-	TRBJ2-2	-	TGTGCCAGCAGCTTAATCGGGTTGAACACCGGGGAGCTGTTTTTT	CASSLIGLNTGELFF
TRBV28	-	TRBJ2-1	-	TGTGCCAGCAGTTTAATCTTAGATGAGCAGTTCTTC	CASSLILDEQFF
TRBV28	TRBD2	TRBJ2-1	-	TGTGCCAGCAGTTTTTTGAGCGGGAGTAAGGATGAGCAGTTCTTC	CASSFLSGSKDEQFF
TRBV4-3	TRBD2	TRBJ2-1	-	TGCGCCAGCAGCCCCCGCGGGAGTGGAATCAATGAGCAGTTCTTC	CASSPRGSGINEQFF
TRBV30	-	TRBJ2-1	-	TGTGCCTGCTCCCAAGGAGGGAACTACAATGAGCAGTTCTTC	CACSQGGNYNEQFF
TRBV9	-	TRBJ2-5	few	TGTGCCAGCAGCGTCTCCAGCCAAGAGACCCAGTACTTC	CASSVSSQETQYF
TRBV6-5	-	TRBJ2-2	-	TGTGCCAGCAGTTCCGACAGCGGGGAGCTGTTTTTT	CASSSDSGELFF
TRBV7-6	TRBD1	TRBJ1-1	few	TGTGCCAGCAGCTTATCCCGGGACAGGTTGAACACTGAAGCTTTCTTT	CASSLSRDRLNTEAFF
TRBV9	TRBD2	TRBJ2-3	once	TGTGCCAGCAGCCAAATGGGACTAGTAGGTTCAGATACGCAGTATTTT	CASSQMGLVGSDTQYF
TRBV7-3	-	TRBJ2-6	few	TGTGCCAGCAGCTTTGACACCACAAACGTCCTGACTTTC	CASSFDTTNVLTF
TRBV25-1	TRBD1	TRBJ1-1	-	TGTGCCAGCAGGAACACAGGGGGCGCGTTTGAAGCTTTCTTT	CASRNTGGAFEAFF
TRBV7-3	-	TRBJ2-2	-	TGTGCCAGCAGCCTCTCGAACACCGGGGAGCTGTTTTTT	CASSLSNTGELFF
TRBV30	-	TRBJ1-3	few	TGTGCCTGGAGTGTACACTCAGGTATCGTTGGAAACACCATATATTTT	CAWSVHSGIVGNTIYF
TRBV9	-	TRBJ2-2	few	TGTGCCAGCAGCGTATTCTCCGGGGAGCTGTTTTTT	CASSVFSGELFF